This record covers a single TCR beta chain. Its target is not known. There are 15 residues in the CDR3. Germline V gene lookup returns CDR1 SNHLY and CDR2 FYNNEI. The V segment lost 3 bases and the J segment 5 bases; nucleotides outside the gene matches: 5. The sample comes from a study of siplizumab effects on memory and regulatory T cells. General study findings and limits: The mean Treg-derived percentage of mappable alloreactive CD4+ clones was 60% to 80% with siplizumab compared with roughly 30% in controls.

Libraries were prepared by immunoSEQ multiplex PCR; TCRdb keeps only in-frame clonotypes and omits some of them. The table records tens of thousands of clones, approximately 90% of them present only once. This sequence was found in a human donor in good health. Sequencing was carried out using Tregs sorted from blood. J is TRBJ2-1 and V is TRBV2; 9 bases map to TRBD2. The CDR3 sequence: CASSDQRGDHNEQFF. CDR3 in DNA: TGTGCCAGCAGTGATCAGCGGGGGGACCACAATGAGCAGTTCTTC.